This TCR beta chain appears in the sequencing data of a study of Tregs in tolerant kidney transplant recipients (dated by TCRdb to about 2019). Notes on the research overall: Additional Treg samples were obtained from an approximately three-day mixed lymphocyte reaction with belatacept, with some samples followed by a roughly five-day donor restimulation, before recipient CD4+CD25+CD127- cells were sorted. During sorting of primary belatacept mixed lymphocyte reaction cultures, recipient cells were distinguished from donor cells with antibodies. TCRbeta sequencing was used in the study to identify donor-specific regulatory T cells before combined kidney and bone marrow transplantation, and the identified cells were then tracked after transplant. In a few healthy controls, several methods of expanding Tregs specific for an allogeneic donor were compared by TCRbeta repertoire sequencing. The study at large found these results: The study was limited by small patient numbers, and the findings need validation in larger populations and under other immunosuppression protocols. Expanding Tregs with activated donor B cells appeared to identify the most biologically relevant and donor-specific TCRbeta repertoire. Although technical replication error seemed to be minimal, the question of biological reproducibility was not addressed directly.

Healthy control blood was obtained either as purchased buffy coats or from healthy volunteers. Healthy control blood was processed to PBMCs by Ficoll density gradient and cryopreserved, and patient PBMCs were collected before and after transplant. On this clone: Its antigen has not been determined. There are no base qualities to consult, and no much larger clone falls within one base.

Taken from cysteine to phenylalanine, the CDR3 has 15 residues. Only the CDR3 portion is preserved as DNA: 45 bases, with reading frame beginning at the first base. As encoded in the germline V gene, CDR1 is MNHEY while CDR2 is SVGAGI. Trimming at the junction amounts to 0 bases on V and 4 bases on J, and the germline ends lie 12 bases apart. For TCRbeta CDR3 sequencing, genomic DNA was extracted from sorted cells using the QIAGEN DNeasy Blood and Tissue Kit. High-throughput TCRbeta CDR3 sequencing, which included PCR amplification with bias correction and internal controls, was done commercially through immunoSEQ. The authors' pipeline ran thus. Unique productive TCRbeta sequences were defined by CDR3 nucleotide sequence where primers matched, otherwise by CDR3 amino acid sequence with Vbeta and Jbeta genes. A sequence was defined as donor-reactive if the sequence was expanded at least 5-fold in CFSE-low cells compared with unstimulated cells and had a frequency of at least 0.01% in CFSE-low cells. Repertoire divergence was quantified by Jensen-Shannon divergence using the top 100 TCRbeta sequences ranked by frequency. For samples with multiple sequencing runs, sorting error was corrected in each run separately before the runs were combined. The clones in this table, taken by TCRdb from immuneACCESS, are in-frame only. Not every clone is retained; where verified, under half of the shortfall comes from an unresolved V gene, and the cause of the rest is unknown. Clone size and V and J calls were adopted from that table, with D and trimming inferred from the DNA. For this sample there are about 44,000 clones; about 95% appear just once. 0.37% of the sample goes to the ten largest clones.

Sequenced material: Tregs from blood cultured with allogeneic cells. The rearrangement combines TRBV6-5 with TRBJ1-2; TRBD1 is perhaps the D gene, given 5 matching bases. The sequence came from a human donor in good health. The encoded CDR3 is CASSYSVRQSYGYTF. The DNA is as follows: TGTGCCAGCAGTTACTCGGTTCGACAGTCCTATGGCTACACCTTC.